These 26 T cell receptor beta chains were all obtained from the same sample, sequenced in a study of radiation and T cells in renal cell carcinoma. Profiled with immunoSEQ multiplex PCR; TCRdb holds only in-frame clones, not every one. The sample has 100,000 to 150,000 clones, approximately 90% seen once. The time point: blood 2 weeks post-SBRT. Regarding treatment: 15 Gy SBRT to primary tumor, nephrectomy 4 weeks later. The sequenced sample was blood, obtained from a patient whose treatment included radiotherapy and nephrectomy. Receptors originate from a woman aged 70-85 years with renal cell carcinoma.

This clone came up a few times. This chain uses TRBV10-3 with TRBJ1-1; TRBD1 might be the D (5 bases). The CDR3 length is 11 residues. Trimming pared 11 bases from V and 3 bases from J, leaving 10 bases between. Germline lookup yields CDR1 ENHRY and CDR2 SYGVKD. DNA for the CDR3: TGTGCCGCCGCAGGGTACACTGAAGCTTTCTTT. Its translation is CAAAGYTEAFF.

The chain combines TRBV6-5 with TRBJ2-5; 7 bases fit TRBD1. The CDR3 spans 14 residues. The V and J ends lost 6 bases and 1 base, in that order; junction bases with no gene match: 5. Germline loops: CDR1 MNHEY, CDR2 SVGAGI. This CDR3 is CASSNRGSQETQYF. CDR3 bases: TGTGCCAGCAGCAACAGGGGTAGCCAAGAGACCCAGTACTTC.

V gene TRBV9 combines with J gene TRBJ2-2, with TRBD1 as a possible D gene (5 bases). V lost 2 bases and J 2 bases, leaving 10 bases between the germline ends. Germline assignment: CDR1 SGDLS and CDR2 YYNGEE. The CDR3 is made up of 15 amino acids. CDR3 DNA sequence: TGTGCCAGCAGCGTTATAGACAGTAACACCGGGGAGCTGTTTTTT. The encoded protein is CASSVIDSNTGELFF. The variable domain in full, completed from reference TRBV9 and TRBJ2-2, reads DSGVTQTPKHLITATGQRVTLRCSPRSGDLSVYWYQQSLDQGLQFLIQYYNGEERAKGNILERFSAQQFPDLHSELNLSSLELGDSALYFCASSVIDSNTGELFFGEGSRLTVL.

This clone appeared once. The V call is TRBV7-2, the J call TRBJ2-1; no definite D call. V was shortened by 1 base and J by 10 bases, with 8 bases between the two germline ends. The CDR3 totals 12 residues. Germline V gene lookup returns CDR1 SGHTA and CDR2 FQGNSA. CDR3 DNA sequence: TGTGCCAGCAGCTTAGTGACCCGCGAGCAGTTCTTC. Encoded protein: CASSLVTREQFF.

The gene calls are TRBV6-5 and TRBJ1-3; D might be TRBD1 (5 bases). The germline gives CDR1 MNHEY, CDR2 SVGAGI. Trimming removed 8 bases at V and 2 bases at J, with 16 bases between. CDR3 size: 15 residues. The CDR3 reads CASLPAWGAGNTIYF. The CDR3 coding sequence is TGTGCCAGCCTCCCCGCTTGGGGCGCTGGAAACACCATATATTTT.

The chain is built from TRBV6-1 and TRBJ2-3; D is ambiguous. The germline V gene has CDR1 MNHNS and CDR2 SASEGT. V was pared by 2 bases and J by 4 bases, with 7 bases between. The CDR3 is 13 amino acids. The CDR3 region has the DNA TGTGCCAGCAGTGAACTCAGATCAGATACGCAGTATTTT. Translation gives CASSELRSDTQYF.

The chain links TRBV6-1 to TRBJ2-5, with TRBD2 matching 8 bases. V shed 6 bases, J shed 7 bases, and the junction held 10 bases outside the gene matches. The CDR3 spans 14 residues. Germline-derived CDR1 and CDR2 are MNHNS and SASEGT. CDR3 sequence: CASRPLAGPGTQYF. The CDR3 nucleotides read TGTGCCAGCAGACCTCTAGCGGGTCCGGGGACCCAGTACTTC.

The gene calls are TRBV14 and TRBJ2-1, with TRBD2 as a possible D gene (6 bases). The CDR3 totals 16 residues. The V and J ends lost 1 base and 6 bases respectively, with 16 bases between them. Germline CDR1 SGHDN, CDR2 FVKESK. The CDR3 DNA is TGTGCCAGCAGCCAAGTTGCCGGGACTGCGGCCAATGAGCAGTTCTTC. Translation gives CASSQVAGTAANEQFF. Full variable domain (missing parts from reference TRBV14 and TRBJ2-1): EAGVTQFPSHSVIEKGQTVTLRCDPISGHDNLYWYRRVMGKEIKFLLHFVKESKQDESGMPNNRFLAERTGGTYSTLKVQPAELEDSGVYFCASSQVAGTAANEQFFGPGTRLTVL.

Here the CDR3 reads CASSVIPYGYTF. The DNA of the CDR3 is TGTGCCAGCAGCGTTATTCCGTATGGCTACACCTTC. The chain joins TRBV11-2 to TRBJ1-2; D is unclear. Trimming left V 5 bases short and J 5 bases short, with 9 bases between. Germline V lookup: CDR1 SGHAT, CDR2 FQNNGV. CDR3 length: 12 amino acids. Looking up the rest from reference TRBV11-2 and TRBJ1-2 gives the full variable domain: EAGVAQSPRYKIIEKRQSVAFWCNPISGHATLYWYQQILGQGPKLLIQFQNNGVVDDSQLPKDRFSAERLKGVDSTLKIQPAKLEDSAVYLCASSVIPYGYTFGSGTRLTVV.

The CDR3 DNA reads TGTGCCAGCAGTTTATCTGGAGGGGGATACGAGCAGTACTTC. This translates into CASSLSGGGYEQYF. V is TRBV28 and J is TRBJ2-7; D may correspond to TRBD1 or TRBD2 (6 bases each). Trimming shortened V by 1 base and J by 4 bases, and 11 bases separated the two germline ends. This CDR3 spans 14 amino acids. Germline values: CDR1 MDHEN, CDR2 SYDVKM. Using reference TRBV28 and TRBJ2-7 for the parts outside the CDR3, the full variable domain is DVKVTQSSRYLVKRTGEKVFLECVQDMDHENMFWYRQDPGLGLRLIYFSYDVKMKEKGDIPEGYSVSREKKERFSLILESASTNQTSMYLCASSLSGGGYEQYFGPGTRLTVT.

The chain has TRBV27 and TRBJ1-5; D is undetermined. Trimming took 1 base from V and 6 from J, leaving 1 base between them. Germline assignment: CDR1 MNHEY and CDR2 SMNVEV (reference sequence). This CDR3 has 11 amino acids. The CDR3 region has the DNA TGTGCCAGCAGTTTATTTCAGCCCCAGCATTTT. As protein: CASSLFQPQHF.

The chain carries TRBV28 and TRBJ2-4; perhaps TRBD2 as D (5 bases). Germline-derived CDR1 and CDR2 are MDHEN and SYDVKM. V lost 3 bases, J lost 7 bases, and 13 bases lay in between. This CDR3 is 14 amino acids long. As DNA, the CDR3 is TGTGCCAGCAGTTTTTGGGGTAGGGAGAACATTCAGTACTTC. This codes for CASSFWGRENIQYF.

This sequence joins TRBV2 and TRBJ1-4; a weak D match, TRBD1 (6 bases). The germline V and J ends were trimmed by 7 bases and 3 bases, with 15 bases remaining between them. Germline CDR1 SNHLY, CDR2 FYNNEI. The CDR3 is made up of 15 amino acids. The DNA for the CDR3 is TGTGCCAGCATTCTCCCACAGGGAGCTAATGAAAAACTGTTTTTT. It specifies CASILPQGANEKLFF.

The CDR3 is CASSYSTLKLSGQRGNTIYF. The CDR3 DNA follows: TGTGCCAGCAGTTACTCGACATTAAAACTAAGTGGACAGAGGGGAAACACCATATATTTT. V gene TRBV6-8 combines with J gene TRBJ1-3; perhaps TRBD1 as D (6 bases). V lost 0 bases, J lost 4 bases, and 25 bases lay in between. This CDR3 has 20 residues. Germline CDR1 reads MNHGY; CDR2 reads SAAAGT.

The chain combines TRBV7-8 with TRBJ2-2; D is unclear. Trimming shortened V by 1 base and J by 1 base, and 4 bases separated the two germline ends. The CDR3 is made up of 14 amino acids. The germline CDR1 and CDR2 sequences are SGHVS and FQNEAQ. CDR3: CASSLGENTGELFF. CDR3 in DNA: TGTGCCAGCAGCTTAGGAGAGAACACCGGGGAGCTGTTTTTT.

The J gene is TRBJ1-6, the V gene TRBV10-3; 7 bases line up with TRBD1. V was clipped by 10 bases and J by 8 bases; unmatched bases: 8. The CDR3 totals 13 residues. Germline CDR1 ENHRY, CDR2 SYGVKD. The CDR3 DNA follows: TGTGCCAGTAGGGACAGTAATGATTCACCCCTCCACTTT. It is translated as CASRDSNDSPLHF.

Written as DNA, the CDR3 is TGTGCCAGCAGTTACGGGGGGGCCGTGAATGAGCAGTTCTTC. It codes for CASSYGGAVNEQFF. The chain uses TRBV27 and TRBJ2-1, with 8 bases aligning to TRBD2. Trimming took 4 bases from V and 7 from J; bases not matched to a gene: 6. CDR1 is MNHEY, CDR2 SMNVEV, per germline (reference sequence). The CDR3 loop spans 14 amino acids.

The CDR3 region has the DNA TGCGCCAGCAGCTTGTCGAGTTTTGGGGGGAACACTGAAGCTTTCTTT. Protein: CASSLSSFGGNTEAFF. The rearrangement joins TRBV5-1 to TRBJ1-1; a weak D match, TRBD1 (5 bases). This CDR3 is built from 16 residues. Germline CDR1 reads SGHRS; CDR2 reads YFSETQ. Trimming pared 1 base from V and 1 base from J, leaving 14 bases between.

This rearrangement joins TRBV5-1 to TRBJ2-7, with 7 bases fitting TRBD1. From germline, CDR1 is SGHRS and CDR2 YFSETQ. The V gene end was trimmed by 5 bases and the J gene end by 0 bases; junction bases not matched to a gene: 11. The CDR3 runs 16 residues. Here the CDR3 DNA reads TGCGCCAGCAGTAAGGACAGGACGTTAAGCTCCTACGAGCAGTACTTC. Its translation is CASSKDRTLSSYEQYF.

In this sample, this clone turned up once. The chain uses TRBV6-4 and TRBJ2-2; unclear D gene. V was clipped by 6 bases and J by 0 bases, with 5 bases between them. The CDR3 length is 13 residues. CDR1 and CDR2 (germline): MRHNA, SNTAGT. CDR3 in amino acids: CASSPPNTGELFF. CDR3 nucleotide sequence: TGTGCCAGCAGCCCCCCGAACACCGGGGAGCTGTTTTTT.

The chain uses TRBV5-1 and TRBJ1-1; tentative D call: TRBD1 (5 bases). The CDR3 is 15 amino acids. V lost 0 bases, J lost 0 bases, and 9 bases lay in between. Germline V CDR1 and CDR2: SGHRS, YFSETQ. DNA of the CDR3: TGCGCCAGCAGCTTGGGGGGGTTGGTGAACACTGAAGCTTTCTTT. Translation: CASSLGGLVNTEAFF.

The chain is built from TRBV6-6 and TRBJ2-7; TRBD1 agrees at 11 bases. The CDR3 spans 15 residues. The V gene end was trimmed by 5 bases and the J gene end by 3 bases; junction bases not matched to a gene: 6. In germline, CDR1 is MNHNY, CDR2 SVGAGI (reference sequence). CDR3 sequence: CASSERGTGGYEQYF. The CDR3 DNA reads TGTGCCAGCAGTGAGCGCGGGACAGGGGGCTACGAGCAGTACTTC.

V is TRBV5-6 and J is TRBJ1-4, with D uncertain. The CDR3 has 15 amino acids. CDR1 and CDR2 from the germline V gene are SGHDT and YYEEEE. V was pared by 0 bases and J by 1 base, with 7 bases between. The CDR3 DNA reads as TGTGCCAGCAGCTTGGCCGGGGTAACTAATGAAAAACTGTTTTTT. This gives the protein CASSLAGVTNEKLFF.

CDR3 coding DNA: TGCGCCAGCAGCTTGGCGGGGAGGACTGAAGCTTTCTTT. This gives the protein CASSLAGRTEAFF. J is TRBJ1-1 and V is TRBV5-1; D unclear. This CDR3 contains 13 residues. From germline, CDR1 is SGHRS and CDR2 YFSETQ. V lost 0 bases, J lost 5 bases, and 8 bases lay in between.

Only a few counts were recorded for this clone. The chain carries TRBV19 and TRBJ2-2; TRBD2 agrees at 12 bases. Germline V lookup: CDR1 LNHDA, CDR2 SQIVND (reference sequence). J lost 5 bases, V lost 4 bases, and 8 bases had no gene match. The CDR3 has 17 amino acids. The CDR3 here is CASSNDRTSGVTGELFF. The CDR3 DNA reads TGTGCCAGTAGTAATGACCGGACTAGCGGGGTTACCGGGGAGCTGTTTTTT.

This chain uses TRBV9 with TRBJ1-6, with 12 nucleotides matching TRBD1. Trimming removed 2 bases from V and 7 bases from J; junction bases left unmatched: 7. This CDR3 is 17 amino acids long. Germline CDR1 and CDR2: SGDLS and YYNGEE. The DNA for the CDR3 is TGTGCCAGCAGCGTCGGGACAGGGGGCTATGGGAATTCACCCCTCCACTTT. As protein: CASSVGTGGYGNSPLHF.